The clone carrying this TCR beta chain appeared many times. The antigen remains unidentified. The data stem from a study of T cells in Graves' hyperthyroidism and ophthalmopathy. Study conclusions and caveats: The model made its ophthalmopathy prediction, and onset followed a median roughly 6.5 months later.

Used for diagnoses were clinical symptoms, serum thyroxine and TRAb, thyroid ultrasound and orbital computed tomography. Amplified regions were TCR beta CDR3 sequences from RNA transcripts. A first-round RT-PCR of the TCR CDR3 used the HTBI primer set. TCRdb independently ran MiXCR on the multiplex PCR reads; one entry per CDR3 protein. The data hold about 500,000 distinct CDR3 sequences, with 16% observed a single time. The germline V and J ends were trimmed by 6 bases and 8 bases, with 22 bases remaining between them. This CDR3 spans 15 amino acids. The germline CDR1 and CDR2 sequences are SNHLY and FYNNEI.

This chain uses TRBV2 with TRBJ1-1, with a possible D match to TRBD1 (6 bases). The TCR originated in a woman between 18 and 29 years old with Graves' hyperthyroidism. Material for sequencing was blood. For the CDR3, the DNA is TGTGCCAGCAGGCGCAGGACAGTGATTACTGCGGAAGCTTTCTTT. Translation gives CASRRRTVITAEAFF.